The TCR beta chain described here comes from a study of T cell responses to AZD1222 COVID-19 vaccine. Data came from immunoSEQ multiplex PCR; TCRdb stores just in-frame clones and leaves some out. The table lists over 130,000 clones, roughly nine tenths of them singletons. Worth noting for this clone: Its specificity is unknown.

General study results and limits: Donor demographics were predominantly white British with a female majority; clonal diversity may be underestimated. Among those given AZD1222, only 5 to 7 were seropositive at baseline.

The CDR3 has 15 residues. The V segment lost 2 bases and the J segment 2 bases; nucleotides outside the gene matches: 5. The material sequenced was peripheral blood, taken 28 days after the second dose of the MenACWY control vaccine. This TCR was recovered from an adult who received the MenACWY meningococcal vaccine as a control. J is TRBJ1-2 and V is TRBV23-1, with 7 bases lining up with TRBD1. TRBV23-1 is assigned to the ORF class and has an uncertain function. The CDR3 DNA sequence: TGCGCCAGCAGTCAAGATGACAGGGAGAACTATGGCTACACCTTC. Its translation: CASSQDDRENYGYTF.